This T cell receptor (beta chain) appears in the sequencing data of a study of shared clonotypes between healthy human individuals. Sequencing was performed with immunoSEQ multiplex PCR; in TCRdb, only in-frame clones are kept and a portion is missing. The data contain some 550,000 clones, around 97% of them singletons. The CDR3 totals 18 residues. Trimming left V 0 bases short and J 2 bases short, with 18 bases between. The germline V gene has CDR1 SEHNR and CDR2 FQNEAQ (reference sequence). Sequenced: naive CD4+ T cells sorted from blood. The sample's subset: CD45RA+ positively selected. This clonotype originated in a woman between 25 and 40 years old in good health. The rearrangement links TRBV7-9 to TRBJ2-3; the D is unclear. The DNA of the CDR3 is TGTGCCAGCAGCTTAGCGCTTGTTAGAGAGGCGGACACAGATACGCAGTATTTT. It yields the protein CASSLALVREADTDTQYF.